This T cell receptor beta chain was sequenced in a study of T-cell memory formation after mild COVID-19. MiXCR, run by TCRdb on the 5' RACE reads, gives a single entry per CDR3 protein. The repertoire has 350,000 to 400,000 distinct CDR3 sequences, 20% to 25% of them found once; the top ten carry roughly an eighth. This clonotype showed up just once. The CDR3 loop spans 15 amino acids. V lost 6 bases and J lost 2; bases outside the gene matches: 9. Germline V gene sequence: CDR1 SGHTA, CDR2 FQGNSA. The V gene is TRBV7-2, the J gene TRBJ2-7; 8 bases line up with TRBD1. This TCR came from an adult woman who had mild COVID-19 (a few samples of this study predate the infection). Cell type and time point are not known. Sample: PBMCs or a T cell subset sorted from them (not recorded which). The CDR3 sequence: CASRGDRGRAYEQYF. In DNA form, the CDR3 reads TGTGCCAGCAGGGGAGACAGGGGTCGCGCCTACGAGCAGTACTTC.